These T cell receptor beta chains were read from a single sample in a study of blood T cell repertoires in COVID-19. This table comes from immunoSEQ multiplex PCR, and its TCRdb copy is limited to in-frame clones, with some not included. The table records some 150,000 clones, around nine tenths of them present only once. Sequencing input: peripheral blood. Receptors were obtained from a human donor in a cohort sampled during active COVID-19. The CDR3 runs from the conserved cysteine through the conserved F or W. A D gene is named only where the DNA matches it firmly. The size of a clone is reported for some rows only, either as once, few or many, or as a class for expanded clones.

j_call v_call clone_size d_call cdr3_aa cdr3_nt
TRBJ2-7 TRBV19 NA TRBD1 CASSADRDSYEQYF TGTGCCAGTAGCGCCGACAGGGACTCCTACGAGCAGTACTTC
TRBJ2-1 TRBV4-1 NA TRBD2 CASSQGTLAVSYNEQFF TGCGCCAGCAGCCAAGGGACACTAGCGGTCTCCTACAATGAGCAGTTCTTC
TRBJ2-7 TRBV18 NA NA CASSPRGSYEQYF TGTGCCAGCTCACCCCGCGGGTCCTACGAGCAGTACTTC
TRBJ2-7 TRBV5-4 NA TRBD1 CASSLTGQGYYEQYF TGTGCCAGCAGCTTGACGGGACAGGGGTACTACGAGCAGTACTTC
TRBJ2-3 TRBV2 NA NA CASSAGLPTDTQYF TGTGCCAGCAGTGCGGGTCTCCCTACAGATACGCAGTATTTT
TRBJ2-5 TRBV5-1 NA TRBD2 CASSSSGGPGETQYF TGCGCCAGCAGCTCCAGCGGGGGGCCGGGGGAGACCCAGTACTTC
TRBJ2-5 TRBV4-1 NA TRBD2 CASSRGTSGQETQYF TGCGCCAGCAGCAGAGGGACTAGCGGACAAGAGACCCAGTACTTC
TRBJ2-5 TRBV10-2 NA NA CASSEGGTGAPETQYF TGCGCCAGCAGTGAGGGGGGGACTGGGGCCCCTGAGACCCAGTACTTC
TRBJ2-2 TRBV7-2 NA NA CASSLQGITNTGELFF TGTGCCAGCAGCTTACAGGGGATTACGAACACCGGGGAGCTGTTTTTT
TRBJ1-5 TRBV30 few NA CAWSVLGQWDQPQHF TGTGCCTGGAGTGTACTTGGACAGTGGGATCAGCCCCAGCATTTT
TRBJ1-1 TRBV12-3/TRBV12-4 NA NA CASSSGAHTEAFF TGTGCCAGCAGTTCTGGGGCGCACACTGAAGCTTTCTTT
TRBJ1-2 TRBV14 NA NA CARGKYGYTF TGTGCCCGAGGGAAGTATGGCTACACCTTC
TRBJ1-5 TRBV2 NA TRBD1 CASRLQGSNQPQHF TGTGCCAGCAGACTACAGGGGAGCAATCAGCCCCAGCATTTT
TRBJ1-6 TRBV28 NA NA CASSQRSASWNSPLHF TGTGCCAGCAGTCAACGAAGCGCCTCTTGGAATTCACCCCTCCACTTT
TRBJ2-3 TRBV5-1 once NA CASSLAVGATQYF TGCGCCAGCAGCTTGGCCGTTGGGGCTACGCAGTATTTT
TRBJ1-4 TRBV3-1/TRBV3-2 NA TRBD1 CASSSRQGSLGNEKLFF TGTGCCAGCAGCTCAAGACAGGGTTCCTTGGGGAATGAAAAACTGTTTTTT
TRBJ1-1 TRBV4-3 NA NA CASSLGLGGGGTEAFF TGCGCCAGCAGCCTTGGTTTGGGGGGCGGGGGCACTGAAGCTTTCTTT
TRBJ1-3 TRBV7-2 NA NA CASSLAGRSGNTIYF TGTGCCAGCAGCTTAGCTGGCAGGTCTGGAAACACCATATATTTT
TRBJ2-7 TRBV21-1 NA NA CASSKGVSRDEQYF TGTGCCAGCAGCAAAGGGGTCTCCAGGGACGAGCAGTACTTC
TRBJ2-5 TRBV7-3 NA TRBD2 CASSPTAGGMETQYF TGTGCCAGCAGCCCCACAGCGGGGGGGATGGAGACCCAGTACTTC
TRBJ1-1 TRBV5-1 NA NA CASSLAVNTEAFF TGCGCCAGCAGCTTGGCCGTGAACACTGAAGCTTTCTTT
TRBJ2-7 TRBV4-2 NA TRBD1 CASSSPGTGVPYEQYF TGTGCCAGCAGTTCTCCCGGGACAGGGGTCCCCTACGAGCAGTACTTC
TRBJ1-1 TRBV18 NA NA CASSKTLNTEAFF TGTGCCAGCTCCAAGACACTGAACACTGAAGCTTTCTTT
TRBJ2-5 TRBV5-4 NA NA CASSRDSPETQYF TGTGCCAGCAGCCGTGACTCTCCAGAGACCCAGTACTTC
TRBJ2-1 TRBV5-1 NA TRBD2 CASSPTSENNEQFF TGCGCCAGCAGCCCGACTAGCGAAAACAATGAGCAGTTCTTC
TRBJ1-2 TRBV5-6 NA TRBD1 CASSLLTGVGYGYTF TGTGCCAGCAGCTTATTGACAGGGGTTGGGTATGGCTACACCTTC
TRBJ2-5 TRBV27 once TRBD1 CASSRGRKETQYF TGTGCCAGCAGCAGGGGGCGCAAAGAGACCCAGTACTTC
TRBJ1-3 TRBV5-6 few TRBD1 CASSFRGNSGNTIYF TGTGCCAGCAGCTTCAGGGGGAACTCTGGAAACACCATATATTTT
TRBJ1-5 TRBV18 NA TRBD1 CASSPGQGKNQPQHF TGTGCCAGCTCACCGGGACAGGGGAAAAATCAGCCCCAGCATTTT
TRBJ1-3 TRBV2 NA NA CASSEEQGSGNTIYF TGTGCCAGCAGTGAAGAACAGGGTTCTGGAAACACCATATATTTT
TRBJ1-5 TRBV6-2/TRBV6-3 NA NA CASSPMREFSNQPQHF TGTGCCAGCAGTCCAATGCGGGAGTTTAGCAATCAGCCCCAGCATTTT
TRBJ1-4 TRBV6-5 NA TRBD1 CASSRTGGGKLFF TGTGCCAGCAGTCGGACAGGGGGCGGAAAACTGTTTTTT
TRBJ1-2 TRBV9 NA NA CASSGTGGNYGYTF TGTGCCAGCAGCGGGACGGGGGGCAACTATGGCTACACCTTC
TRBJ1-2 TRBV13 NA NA CASRVLSGGYTF TGTGCCAGCAGAGTATTGTCGGGGGGCTACACCTTC
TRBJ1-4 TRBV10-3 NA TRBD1 CAISESARTGMRRKLFF TGTGCCATCAGTGAGTCGGCACGGACAGGGATGCGGAGAAAACTGTTTTTT
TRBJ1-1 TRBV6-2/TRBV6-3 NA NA CASSLGGNTEAFF TGTGCCAGCAGCCTCGGGGGGAACACTGAAGCTTTCTTT
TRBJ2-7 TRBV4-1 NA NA CASSSWMGRRYEQYF TGCGCCAGCAGCTCGTGGATGGGCCGCAGGTACGAGCAGTACTTC
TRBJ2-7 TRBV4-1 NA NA CASSRKTGTSYEQYF TGCGCCAGCAGCCGAAAGACTGGAACCTCCTACGAGCAGTACTTC
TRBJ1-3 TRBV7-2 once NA CASSLRGHSGNTIYF TGTGCCAGCAGCTTAAGGGGCCACTCTGGAAACACCATATATTTT
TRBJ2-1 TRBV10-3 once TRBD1 CAMRGLGEQFF TGTGCCATGAGGGGGCTCGGTGAGCAGTTCTTC
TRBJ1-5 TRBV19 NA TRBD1 CASSDPGTGSNQPQHF TGTGCCAGTAGTGACCCCGGGACAGGCAGCAATCAGCCCCAGCATTTT
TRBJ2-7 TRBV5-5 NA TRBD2 CASSLYGGNGEQYF TGTGCCAGCAGCTTGTACGGGGGGAACGGCGAGCAGTACTTC
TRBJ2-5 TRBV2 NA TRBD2 CASSVAGGQETQYF TGTGCCAGCAGTGTAGCGGGGGGTCAAGAGACCCAGTACTTC